This T cell receptor (beta chain) stems from a study of CD4+ T cells in melanoma. The germline gives CDR1 KGHSY, CDR2 FQNENV. The CDR3 length is 14 residues. With V trimmed by 4 bases and J by 7 bases, 9 bases remained unmatched. Generated by immunoSEQ multiplex PCR, the TCRdb table keeps only in-frame clones and is missing some. In the table there are a few thousand clones, about 70% of which are singletons. This clone is classed as medium-sized. Specimen: cells from a culture (not recorded whether cultured in vitro). The receptor was derived from a human donor with melanoma. J is TRBJ1-2 and V is TRBV16; 7 positions agree with TRBD1. CDR3 protein: CASSRTTGLGGYTF. CDR3 sequence (DNA): TGTGCCAGCAGCCGGACGACAGGGCTCGGTGGCTACACCTTC.